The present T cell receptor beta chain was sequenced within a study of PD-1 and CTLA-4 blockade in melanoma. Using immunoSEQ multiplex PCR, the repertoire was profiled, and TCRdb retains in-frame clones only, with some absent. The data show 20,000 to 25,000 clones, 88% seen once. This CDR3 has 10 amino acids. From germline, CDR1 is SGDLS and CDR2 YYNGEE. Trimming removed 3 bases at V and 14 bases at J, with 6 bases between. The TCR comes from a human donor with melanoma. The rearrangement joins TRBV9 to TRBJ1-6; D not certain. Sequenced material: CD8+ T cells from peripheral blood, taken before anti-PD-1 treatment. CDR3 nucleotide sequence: TGTGCCAGCAGCGGACAATCCCTCCACTTT. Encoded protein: CASSGQSLHF.